Presented here are 17 T cell receptor beta chains from one specimen sequenced in a study of CD8+CD57+ T cells in acquired aplastic anemia. All sequencing subjects had displayed CD8+CD57+ cell expansion on flow cytometry. Genomic DNA acted as the template from which TCR beta VDJ combination and CDR3 sequence profiling were carried out. TCRdb re-analysed the reads in MiXCR, keeping a single row per CDR3 protein. The data hold 450,000 to 600,000 distinct CDR3 sequences, with approximately 33% observed a single time. Sequencing was carried out using sorted CD4+, CD8+, or CD8+CD57+ T cells (not recorded which) from PBMCs. These receptors all come from a human donor with aplastic anemia.

This clonotype was seen a few times. The rearrangement uses TRBV12-5 and TRBJ1-2; 7 bases are a match to TRBD1. Germline CDR1 is LGHNT and CDR2 is FRNRAP. This CDR3 has 14 residues. The J segment lost 8 bases and the V segment lost 2 bases, leaving 8 bases of the junction unmatched. CDR3 loop: CASGLPGQPGGYTF. DNA of the CDR3: TGTGCTAGTGGTTTGCCGGGACAGCCGGGAGGCTACACCTTC.

The sample holds many counts of this clonotype. This chain links TRBV24-1 with TRBJ2-1; 13 bases fit TRBD2. The CDR3 runs 15 residues. Trimming removed 6 bases from V and 6 bases from J; junction bases left unmatched: 4. Germline V CDR1 and CDR2: KGHDR, SFDVKD. CDR3 in amino acids: CATSRTSGRINEQFF. The DNA of the CDR3 is TGTGCCACCAGTCGGACTAGCGGGAGAATCAATGAGCAGTTCTTC.

This chain connects TRBV6-1 to TRBJ1-2; no clear D gene. The length of the CDR3 is 14 residues. The germline V gene encodes CDR1 MNHNS and CDR2 SASEGT. The ends were cut back, 7 bases at V and 6 bases at J, with 18 bases in the middle. This chain's CDR3 is CASTSSRRGDGYTF. The DNA of the CDR3 is TGTGCCAGCACCTCGAGCAGGAGAGGTGATGGCTACACCTTC.

This clonotype was found a few times. CDR3 sequence reads: CASRVSIGQGGYNEQFF. The CDR3 coding sequence is TGTGCCAGTAGAGTAAGCATCGGACAGGGGGGATACAATGAGCAGTTCTTC. The chain recombines TRBV25-1 with TRBJ2-1; TRBD1 agrees at 10 bases. Per the germline V gene, CDR1 is MGHDK and CDR2 is SYGVNS. This CDR3 is built from 17 residues. J was trimmed by 4 bases and V by 9 bases; bases with no gene match: 15.

J is TRBJ2-5 and V is TRBV20-1; D is possibly TRBD2 (7 bases). The CDR3 is 12 amino acids. In germline, CDR1 is DFQATT, CDR2 SNEGSKA (reference sequence). CDR3 region: CSGAGAGETQYF. The DNA of the CDR3 is TGCAGCGGCGCGGGGGCCGGGGAGACCCAGTACTTC.

This clonotype was counted at least ten times. The chain uses TRBV10-3 and TRBJ1-4; D is ambiguous. The CDR3 is 13 amino acids. In germline, CDR1 is ENHRY, CDR2 SYGVKD. V dropped 6 bases and J dropped 8 bases, with 13 bases sitting between them. The CDR3 loop is CAIRRELGEKLFF. The CDR3 bases are TGTGCCATCAGAAGGGAATTAGGGGAAAAACTGTTTTTT.

This clonotype was observed a handful of times. CDR3: CASSPWQAGATDTQYF. The CDR3 DNA follows: TGTGCCAGCAGCCCCTGGCAGGCAGGGGCAACAGATACGCAGTATTTT. This rearrangement joins TRBV2 to TRBJ2-3; perhaps TRBD1 as D (6 bases). V lost 6 bases and J 3 bases, leaving 19 bases between the germline ends. The CDR3 totals 16 residues. Looked up from germline, CDR1 is SNHLY and CDR2 is FYNNEI.

The V gene is TRBV2, the J gene TRBJ2-7; 9 bases align to TRBD1. Germline V gene data show CDR1 as SNHLY and CDR2 as FYNNEI. Trimming at V came to 3 bases and at J to 4 bases, leaving 7 bases not matched to a gene. This CDR3 region has 15 residues. This CDR3 is CASSEIGTGLYEQYF. The DNA of the CDR3 is TGTGCCAGCAGTGAGATAGGGACAGGGTTATACGAGCAGTACTTC. Complete variable domain (other parts from reference TRBV2 and TRBJ2-7): EPEVTQTPSHQVTQMGQEVILRCVPISNHLYFYWYRQILGQKVEFLVSFYNNEISEKSEIFDDQFSVERPDGSNFTLKIRSTKLEDSAMYFCASSEIGTGLYEQYFGPGTRLTVT.

On this clonotype: A much larger clone lies one base from this, so it may be a read error. The chain couples TRBV19 to TRBJ2-3; perhaps TRBD1 as D (6 bases). Germline V gene sequence: CDR1 LNHDA, CDR2 SQIVND (reference sequence). There are 14 residues in the CDR3. The CDR3 nucleotides are TGTGCCAGTAGTATCCGTAGGGACACAGGTACGCAGTATTTT. Translating it yields CASSIRRDTGTQYF. Filled out from reference TRBV19 and TRBJ2-3, the complete variable domain reads DGGITQSPKYLFRKEGQNVTLSCEQNLNHDAMYWYRQDPGQGLRLIYYSQIVNDFQKGDIAEGYSVSREKKESFPLTVTSAQKNPTAFYLCASSIRRDTGTQYFGPGTRLTVL.

The chain combines TRBV6-1 with TRBJ2-7; D possibly corresponds to TRBD1 (5 bases). The germline V gene encodes CDR1 MNHNS and CDR2 SASEGT. Trimming took 6 bases from V and 0 from J, leaving 12 bases between them. The CDR3 runs to 14 residues. The CDR3 sequence: CASSPDRSSYEQYF. The CDR3 nucleotides are TGTGCCAGCAGCCCCGACAGAAGCTCCTACGAGCAGTACTTC.

In this sample, this clonotype turned up many times. The rearrangement uses TRBV20-1 and TRBJ1-5; perhaps TRBD1 as D (5 bases). Germline CDR1 and CDR2: DFQATT and SNEGSKA (reference sequence). V lost 3 bases, J lost 5 bases, and 11 bases lay in between. This CDR3 has 13 residues. The CDR3 bases are TGCAGTGCTAGGGGGCAGGGCGATCAGCCCCAGCATTTT. This encodes CSARGQGDQPQHF.

About this clonotype: A much larger clone differs from this one at a single base, so this may be a read error. The genes are TRBV7-9 and TRBJ1-6; D is uncertain. V was shortened by 4 bases and J by 5 bases, with 9 bases between the two germline ends. Germline V gives CDR1 SEHNR, CDR2 FQNEAQ (reference sequence). This CDR3 is 14 amino acids long. CDR3 nucleotides: TGTGCCAGCAGCTCAGCGATTAATAATTCACCCCTCCACTTT. Translation: CASSSAINNSPLHF.

This clonotype was detected only a few times. The V call is TRBV5-8, the J call TRBJ2-7; D remains unclear. The CDR3 runs to 15 residues. Trimming shortened V by 4 bases and J by 0 bases, and 14 bases separated the two germline ends. Germline-derived CDR1 and CDR2 are SGHTS and YDEGEE. In DNA, the CDR3 is TGTGCCAGCAGCCCCTCCCGGGTGGACTCCTACGAGCAGTACTTC. Its translation: CASSPSRVDSYEQYF.

This rearrangement joins TRBV24-1 to TRBJ2-7; perhaps TRBD1 as D (6 bases). Germline V gene lookup returns CDR1 KGHDR and CDR2 SFDVKD. There are 14 residues in the CDR3. Deletions cut 0 bases from V and 4 bases from J, with 9 bases between. In DNA form, the CDR3 reads TGTGCCACCAGTGATTTGGACAGGCGATACGAGCAGTACTTC. Its protein product is CATSDLDRRYEQYF.

The table lists this clonotype with a few counts. This sequence joins TRBV5-1 and TRBJ2-7; TRBD1 agrees at 10 bases. The germline CDR1 and CDR2 sequences are SGHRS and YFSETQ. This CDR3 is 15 amino acids long. J gave up 2 bases and V 8 bases, and 10 bases lay outside the gene matches. CDR3 region: CASMIDRGLTYEQYF. The CDR3 bases are TGCGCCAGTATGATTGACAGGGGGCTCACCTACGAGCAGTACTTC.

The J gene is TRBJ2-7, the V gene TRBV25-1, with no clear D. There are 14 residues in the CDR3. Germline V gene lookup returns CDR1 MGHDK and CDR2 SYGVNS. Between the trimmed V and J ends, which lost 6 bases and 3 bases, there was a span of 15 bases. CDR3 residues: CASSQELLGYEQYF. The CDR3 bases are TGTGCCAGCAGCCAAGAACTGCTCGGCTACGAGCAGTACTTC.

This clonotype was recorded at least ten times. The rearrangement joins TRBV19 to TRBJ1-4; tentatively, D is TRBD1 (5 bases). Trimming left V 6 bases short and J 5 bases short, with 13 bases between. Germline V gene data show CDR1 as LNHDA and CDR2 as SQIVND (reference sequence). The CDR3 is 14 amino acids. DNA of the CDR3: TGTGCCAGTAGAACGGGACGGAAAAATGAAAAACTGTTTTTT. This translates into CASRTGRKNEKLFF.